This T cell receptor beta chain comes out of a study of blood T cell repertoires in COVID-19. With regard to this clone: The sample contains more than one DNA sequence encoding this CDR3.

The germline V and J ends were trimmed by 4 bases and 0 bases, with 7 bases remaining between them. CDR1 and CDR2 (germline): SGHNT, YYREEE (reference sequence). CDR3 length: 13 amino acids. Sequencing was performed with immunoSEQ multiplex PCR; in TCRdb, only in-frame clones are kept and a portion is missing. The sample includes 250,000 to 300,000 clones, 88% of them seen just once. The origin of this receptor is a woman in her sixties in a cohort exposed to, infected with or recovered from COVID-19 (not recorded which). Sequencing used PBMCs or T cells enriched from blood (not recorded which). J is TRBJ1-1 and V is TRBV5-4, with D unclear. For the CDR3, the DNA is TGTGCCAGCAGCCTCTATATGAACACTGAAGCTTTCTTT. Protein: CASSLYMNTEAFF.